This record concerns one T cell receptor (beta chain) sequence. The antigen it recognizes is unknown. Base qualities are not recorded, but no much larger clone differs from it by a single base. Collaborating institutions collected whole blood in K2EDTA tubes following their own protocols. For TCRbeta analysis, collaborators shipped samples in one of three forms: frozen whole blood, isolated PBMCs, or DNA extracted from either of those sample types. The data are from a study of blood T cell repertoires in COVID-19 (dated by TCRdb to 2019 to 2021). As for the study more broadly: Samples from collaborators originated in the United States, Italy and Spain and spanned both the acute and convalescent phases of COVID-19. The prospective study material was composed of cDNA or gDNA derived from T cells, B-cell-depleted T cells, or PBMCs. Deeply sampled blood TCRbeta repertoires from subjects exposed to, actively infected with, or recovered from COVID-19 were included in the dataset. A freely available public database, intended as a resource for researchers studying the immune response to SARS-CoV-2, is where the repertoires were released. The samples were drawn from two sources: the first 160 participants of the ongoing ImmuneRACE study, and fewer than 1,500 subjects contributed by 6 global collaborators. Nearly every sample came with metadata listing a de-identified subject ID, COVID-19 status, age in years and sex. HLA class I and class II types, where available, came from metadata supplied by the sample provider rather than from assay-based typing. What the authors observed across the whole study: The quantity of clinical and demographic metadata differed by source and by participant and was supplied without curation.

TCRbeta CDR3 regions were amplified from genomic DNA by means of the immunoSEQ Assay, a bias-controlled multiplex PCR. As for how the authors treated the data: The number of nucleated cells in each sample was estimated by amplification of reference gene primers within the assay. To quantify the absolute abundance of each unique TCRbeta CDR3 rearrangement, sequence reads were collapsed and filtered. For each sample, productive Simpson clonality was calculated by taking the square root of Simpson's diversity index across productive rearrangements. As stored in TCRdb, this immuneACCESS dataset retains in-frame rearrangements with V and J assigned. A fraction of the clones does not appear; measured against another copy, unresolved V genes explain less than half of the discrepancy, and the remainder lacks a known reason. The DNA was the basis for D and trimming; V, J and clone size are from that table. The table for this sample lists about 210,000 clones; more than 65% of them were counted only once. The ten largest make up approximately 10% of the sample.

This sequence was found in a man aged 45-65 years with active or convalescent COVID-19. The sequencing sample was made of peripheral blood.

The CDR3 reads as follows: CASSPRDSLGYTF. The nucleotide sequence reads TGTGCCAGCAGCCCCCGGGACAGCCTGGGCTACACCTTC. The chain is encoded by TRBV3-1 (or the pseudogene TRBV3-2) joined to TRBJ1-2; the central 7 bases match TRBD1. Including cysteine and phenylalanine, the CDR3 has 13 amino acids. Just CDR3 DNA is preserved here, 39 bases in frame from base 1. Trimmed from V: 4 bases; trimmed from J: 8 bases; junction bases lacking a gene match: 7. The germline V gene (reference sequence) yields LGHDT for CDR1 and YNNKEL for CDR2.